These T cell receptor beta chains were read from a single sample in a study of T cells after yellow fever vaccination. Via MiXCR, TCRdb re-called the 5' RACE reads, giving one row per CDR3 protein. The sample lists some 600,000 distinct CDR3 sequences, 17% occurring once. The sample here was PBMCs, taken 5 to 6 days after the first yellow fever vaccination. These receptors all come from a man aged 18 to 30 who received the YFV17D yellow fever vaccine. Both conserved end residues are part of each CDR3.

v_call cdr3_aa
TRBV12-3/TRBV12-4 CASAFDGVYNEQFF
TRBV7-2 CASSSDRGTYNEQFF
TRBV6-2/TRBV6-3 CASRTRESYWAGETQYF
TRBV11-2 CASSLGAKRDTQYF
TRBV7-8 CASSFQGDEQFF
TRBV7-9 CATVTGLSYYEQYF
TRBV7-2 CASSLIVLRGYTF
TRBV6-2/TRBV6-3 CASSSSGADEQFF
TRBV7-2 CASSWTSAYNEQFF
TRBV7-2 CASSLLRGRGETQYF
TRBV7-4 CASSFRGNWGNQPQHF
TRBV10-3 CAISGRGTGNEQFF
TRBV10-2 CASSVGSSYEQYF
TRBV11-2 CASSFVRRNTEAFF
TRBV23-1 CASSQSASGTGVQPQHF
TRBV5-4 CASSLGTSWNYGYTF
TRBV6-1 CASSAWPAGYSISYNEQFF
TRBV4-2 CASSQVVQGEAFF
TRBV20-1 CSARSPRGGTGELFF
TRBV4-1 CASSQVGGSYTEAFF
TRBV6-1 CASGQGGVETQYF
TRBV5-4 CASSLDRAAYNEQFF
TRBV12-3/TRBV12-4 CASLRERGQPQHF
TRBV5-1 CASSTGQGGNEQFF
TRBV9 CASSVTPGGWTEAFF
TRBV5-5 CASSFLAGGLNEQFF
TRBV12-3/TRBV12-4 CASSHGQGDGYTF
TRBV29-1 CSVLGVGRTDTQYF
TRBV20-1 CSARRDSYGYTF
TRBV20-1 CSATHRGVGDTQYF
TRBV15 CATSRRSEDQPQHF
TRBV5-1 CASRPGANEQFF
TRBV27 CASRLLAGSNTGELFF
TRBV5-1 CASSYGRPGRDTIYF
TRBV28 CASSQGQGASHF
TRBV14 CASSQAKTSGDYEQFF
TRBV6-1 CAGSGTSGGGPDTQYF
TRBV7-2 CASSFLVVNTEAFF
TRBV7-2 CASSYSGGEADTQYF
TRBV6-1 CASSKSSGGYYEQYF
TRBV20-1 CSADPGTSGGTDTQYF